The clone carrying this T cell receptor beta chain was detected a few times. The source of the sample is a study of PD-L1 blockade in urothelial cancer. Here immunoSEQ multiplex PCR was the method, and the copy in TCRdb shows in-frame clones only, minus some. The table records about 76,000 clones, 75% to 95% of them present only once. CDR1 is LNHDA and CDR2 is SQIVND in the germline V gene (reference sequence). There are 15 residues in the CDR3. V shed 6 bases, J shed 0 bases, and the junction held 4 bases outside the gene matches. Documented time point: peripheral blood 6 weeks after treatment start.

The input for sequencing was PBMCs, taken around atezolizumab (anti-PD-L1) treatment. The rearrangement joins TRBV19 to TRBJ2-1; 8 nucleotides align to TRBD2. The TCR sequence derives from a woman aged 80 or older with urothelial cancer. In DNA, the CDR3 is TGTGCCAGTAGCATCGGGGGGGTCTCCTACAATGAGCAGTTCTTC. Translated: CASSIGGVSYNEQFF.